Below are 5 T cell receptor beta chains sequenced from a single sample in a study of blood T cell repertoires in COVID-19. Clones were sequenced by immunoSEQ multiplex PCR, and TCRdb holds only the in-frame ones, with some missing. Of roughly 130,000 clones listed, 82% are singletons. Sequenced material: peripheral blood. These receptors all stem from a woman in her 70s with acute or convalescent COVID-19.

V usage is TRBV30 and J usage is TRBJ2-7; TRBD1 aligns across 10 bases. Trimming at V came to 2 bases and at J to 7 bases, leaving 5 bases not matched to a gene. The CDR3 contains 13 residues. Germline loops: CDR1 GTSNPN, CDR2 SVGIG (reference sequence). The CDR3 loop reads CAWSRRTGGEQYV. The CDR3 nucleotides are TGTGCCTGGAGTAGGAGGACAGGGGGTGAGCAGTACGTC.

The chain combines TRBV5-1 with TRBJ1-2; possible D gene TRBD1, 5 bases. V lost 4 bases and J 2 bases, leaving 9 bases between the germline ends. Germline CDR1 is SGHRS and CDR2 is YFSETQ. This CDR3 comprises 13 residues. CDR3 sequence (DNA): TGCGCCAGCAGCACAGCAGGGAACTATGGCTACACCTTC. Its translation is CASSTAGNYGYTF.

The rearrangement uses TRBV5-8 and TRBJ1-2; D uncertain. Between the trimmed V and J ends, which lost 2 bases and 6 bases, there was a span of 8 bases. This CDR3 spans 12 amino acids. The germline gives CDR1 SGHTS, CDR2 YDEGEE. CDR3 sequence: CASSLLVDGYTF. CDR3 DNA sequence: TGTGCCAGCAGCTTACTCGTCGATGGCTACACCTTC.

The chain carries TRBV4-2 and TRBJ1-1, with D perhaps matching TRBD1 (5 bases). The CDR3 extends over 15 amino acids. Trimming took off 3 bases at V and 5 bases at J, with 16 bases between the two ends. The germline CDR1 and CDR2 sequences are LGHNA and YNFKEQ. This CDR3 is CASSQAGTGGTEAFF. As DNA, the CDR3 is TGTGCCAGCAGCCAGGCCGGGACTGGGGGGACTGAAGCTTTCTTT.

CDR3 nucleotides: TGTGCCAGCAGCCCCGGTAGCGGGGGGCTCACAGATACGCAGTATTTT. It encodes CASSPGSGGLTDTQYF. The chain joins TRBV7-8 to TRBJ2-3, with TRBD2 identical over 10 bases. The CDR3 loop spans 16 amino acids. V was clipped by 5 bases and J by 2 bases; unmatched bases: 7. CDR1 is SGHVS and CDR2 is FQNEAQ in the germline V gene. Drawing the rest from reference TRBV7-8 and TRBJ2-3, the complete variable domain is GAGVSQSPRYKVAKRGQDVALRCDPISGHVSLFWYQQALGQGPEFLTYFQNEAQLDKSGLPSDRFFAERPEGSVSTLKIQRTQQEDSAVYLCASSPGSGGLTDTQYFGPGTRLTVL.